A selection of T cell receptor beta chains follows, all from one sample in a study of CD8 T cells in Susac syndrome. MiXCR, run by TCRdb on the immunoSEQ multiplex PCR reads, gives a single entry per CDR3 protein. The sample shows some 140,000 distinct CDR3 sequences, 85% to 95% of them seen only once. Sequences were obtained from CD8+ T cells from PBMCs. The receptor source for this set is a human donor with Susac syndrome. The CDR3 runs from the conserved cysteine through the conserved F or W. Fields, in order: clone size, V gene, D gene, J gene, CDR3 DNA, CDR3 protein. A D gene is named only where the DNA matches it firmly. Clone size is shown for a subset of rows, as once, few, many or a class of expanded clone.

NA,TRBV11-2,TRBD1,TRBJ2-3,TGTGCCAGCAGCACCGGGGACAGGGGTACAGATACGCAGTATTTT,CASSTGDRGTDTQYF
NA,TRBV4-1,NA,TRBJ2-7,TGCGCCAGCAGCCAATCATTAGGTAGGCTCTACGAGCAGTACTTC,CASSQSLGRLYEQYF
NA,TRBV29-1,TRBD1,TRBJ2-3,TGCAGCGTTGTTTCGGGACAGGGGGCTAGCACAGATACGCAGTATTTT,CSVVSGQGASTDTQYF
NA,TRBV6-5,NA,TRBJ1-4,TGTGCCAGCGCCTCGACGGATGAAAAACTGTTTTTT,CASASTDEKLFF
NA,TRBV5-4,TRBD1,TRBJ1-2,TGTGCCAGCAGCTATCCGGACAGGGCTCTCTATGGCTACACCTTC,CASSYPDRALYGYTF
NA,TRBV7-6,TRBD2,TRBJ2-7,TGTGCCAGCAGCCCACAGCCGGGAGCGGGGGAGTCCTACGAGCAGTACTTC,CASSPQPGAGESYEQYF
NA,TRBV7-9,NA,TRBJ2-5,TGTGCCAGCAGCTTAAAGAAGCGCGTTACTGAGACCCAGTACTTC,CASSLKKRVTETQYF
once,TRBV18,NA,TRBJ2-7,TGTGCCAGCTCAAACGACGCCGTCCAGGACGAGCAGTACTTC,CASSNDAVQDEQYF
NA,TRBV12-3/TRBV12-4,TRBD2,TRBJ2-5,TGTGCCAGCAGTACGCTAGCGGGAGGTCAAGAGACCCAGTACTTC,CASSTLAGGQETQYF
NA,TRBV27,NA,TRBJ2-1,TGTGCCAGCAGTTTTGGGTACAATGAGCAGTTCTTC,CASSFGYNEQFF
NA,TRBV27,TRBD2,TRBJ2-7,TGTGCCAGCAGTTTATCCGGCGGGGGGGAGCAGTACTTC,CASSLSGGGEQYF
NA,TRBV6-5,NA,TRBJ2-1,TGTGCCAGCAGTTACGAGGGACGGAGCTCCTACAATGAGCAGTTCTTC,CASSYEGRSSYNEQFF
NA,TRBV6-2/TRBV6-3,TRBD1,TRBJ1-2,TGTGCCAGCAGTTATCCGGGACAGGGTTCCTATGGCTACACCTTC,CASSYPGQGSYGYTF
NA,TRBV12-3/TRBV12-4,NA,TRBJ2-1,TGTGCCAGCAGGCCGAGCTCCTACAATGAGCAGTTCTTC,CASRPSSYNEQFF
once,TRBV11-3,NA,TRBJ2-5,TGTGCCAGCAGCTTACAACAGGCTTCCCAAGAGACCCAGTACTTC,CASSLQQASQETQYF
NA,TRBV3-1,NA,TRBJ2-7,TGTGCCAGCAGCCAAGATATAGGGAGCAGCTCCTACGAGCAGTACTTC,CASSQDIGSSSYEQYF
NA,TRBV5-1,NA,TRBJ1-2,TGCGCCAGCAGCTTGACGTCGTACGCCGCTTTAGACTATGGCTACACCTTC,CASSLTSYAALDYGYTF
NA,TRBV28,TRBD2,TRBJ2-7,TGTGCCAGCAGTCCTCTTTTGACTAGCGGGTCCTACGAGCAGTACTTC,CASSPLLTSGSYEQYF
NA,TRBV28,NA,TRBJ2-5,TGTGCCAGCAGTCCTCCACTATGGAGGGACCAAGAGACCCAGTACTTC,CASSPPLWRDQETQYF
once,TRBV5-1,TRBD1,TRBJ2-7,TGCGCCAGCAGCATAGAGATGGACAGGGGAACCTACGAGCAGTACTTC,CASSIEMDRGTYEQYF
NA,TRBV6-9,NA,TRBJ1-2,TGTGCCAGCAGTCCCGTACCCTTC,CASSPVPF
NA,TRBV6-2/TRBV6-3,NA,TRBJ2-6,TGTGCCAGCAGACAGGGTACATTATTCTCTGGGGCCAACGTCCTGACTTTC,CASRQGTLFSGANVLTF
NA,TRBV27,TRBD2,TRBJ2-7,TGTGCCAGCGCCGACTCCCCGGTTGGGACTAGCGGGATAGGGTACGAGCAGTACTTC,CASADSPVGTSGIGYEQYF
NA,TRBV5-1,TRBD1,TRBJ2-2,TGCGCCAGCAAGCTCATTGGCCAGGGGGCGGACACCGGGGAGCTGTTTTTT,CASKLIGQGADTGELFF
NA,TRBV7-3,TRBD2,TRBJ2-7,TGTGCCAGCAAGAAACTAGCGGGAGGTGACTACGAGCAGTACTTC,CASKKLAGGDYEQYF
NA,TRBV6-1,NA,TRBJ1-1,TGTGCCAGCAGCCCGGACGGGGGGTTGATGAACACTGAAGCTTTCTTT,CASSPDGGLMNTEAFF
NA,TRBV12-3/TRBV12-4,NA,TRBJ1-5,TGTGCCAGCAGTCCCACAGGAGTTAGCAATCAGCCCCAGCATTTT,CASSPTGVSNQPQHF
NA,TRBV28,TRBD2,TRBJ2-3,TGTGCCAGCAGTTTGGTTAGCGGGAGCGCAGATACGCAGTATTTT,CASSLVSGSADTQYF